This TCR beta chain was observed in a study of CD8 T cells in ankylosing spondylitis. The study, taken as a whole, reports: In peripheral blood, disease-linked CD8+ clones occurred at relatively low frequencies. Ankylosing spondylitis blood seemed to carry a telltale TCR beta motif made of fewer than 10 highly homologous variants.

Researchers built TCR beta libraries using quantitative 5'-RACE with molecular barcodes. One entry per CDR3 protein results from TCRdb running MiXCR on the 5' RACE reads. The sample shows about 33,000 distinct CDR3 sequences, approximately 15% of them seen only once. Points on this clonotype: Its matching antigen is unknown.

Sequenced material: blood. The sequence was collected from a male donor with ankylosing spondylitis or in good health (not recorded which).

The CDR3 DNA reads TGTGCCAGCAGTTACTCGGTAGCGGGACCAGATACGCAGTATTTT. Its translation is CASSYSVAGPDTQYF. This chain connects TRBV6-2 or TRBV6-3 to TRBJ2-3; 8 bases agree with TRBD2. Germline assignment: CDR1 MNHEY and CDR2 SVGEGT. The CDR3 is 15 amino acids. The J segment lost 4 bases and the V segment lost 0 bases, leaving 3 bases of the junction unmatched.